The present T cell receptor beta chain was sequenced within a study of blood T cell repertoires in COVID-19. Source study methods: By means of reference gene primer amplification, nucleated cell counts were estimated. Assay: immunoSEQ multiplex PCR; the TCRdb copy retains only in-frame clones and omits some. D and trimming were read from the DNA, whereas the V and J calls and clone size are those reported in that table. Among roughly 260,000 clones listed, roughly 90% were seen once. The length of the CDR3 is 14 residues. The germline CDR1 and CDR2 sequences are MNHEY and SMNVEV (reference sequence). V gave up 5 bases and J gave up 5 bases, with 15 bases separating them.

The sequencing input was PBMCs or T cells enriched from blood (not recorded which). The chain carries TRBV27 and TRBJ2-5, with D possibly being TRBD2 (6 bases). The sequence derives from a woman between 25 and 40 years old with acute COVID-19. CDR3 sequence (DNA): TGTGCCAGCAGTCCCCGTCGCGGAGGGGAGACCCAGTACTTC. This gives the protein CASSPRRGGETQYF.